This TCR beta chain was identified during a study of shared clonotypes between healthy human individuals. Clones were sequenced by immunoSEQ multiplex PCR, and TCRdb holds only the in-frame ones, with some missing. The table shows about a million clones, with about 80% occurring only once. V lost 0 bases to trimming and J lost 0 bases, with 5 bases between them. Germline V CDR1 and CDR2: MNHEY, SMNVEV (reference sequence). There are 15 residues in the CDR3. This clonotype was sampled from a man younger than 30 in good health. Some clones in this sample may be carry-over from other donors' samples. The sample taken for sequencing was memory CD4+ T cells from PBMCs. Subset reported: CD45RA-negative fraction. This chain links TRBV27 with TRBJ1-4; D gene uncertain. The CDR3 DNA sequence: TGTGCCAGCAGTTTATCCACTGCAACTAATGAAAAACTGTTTTTT. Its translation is CASSLSTATNEKLFF.